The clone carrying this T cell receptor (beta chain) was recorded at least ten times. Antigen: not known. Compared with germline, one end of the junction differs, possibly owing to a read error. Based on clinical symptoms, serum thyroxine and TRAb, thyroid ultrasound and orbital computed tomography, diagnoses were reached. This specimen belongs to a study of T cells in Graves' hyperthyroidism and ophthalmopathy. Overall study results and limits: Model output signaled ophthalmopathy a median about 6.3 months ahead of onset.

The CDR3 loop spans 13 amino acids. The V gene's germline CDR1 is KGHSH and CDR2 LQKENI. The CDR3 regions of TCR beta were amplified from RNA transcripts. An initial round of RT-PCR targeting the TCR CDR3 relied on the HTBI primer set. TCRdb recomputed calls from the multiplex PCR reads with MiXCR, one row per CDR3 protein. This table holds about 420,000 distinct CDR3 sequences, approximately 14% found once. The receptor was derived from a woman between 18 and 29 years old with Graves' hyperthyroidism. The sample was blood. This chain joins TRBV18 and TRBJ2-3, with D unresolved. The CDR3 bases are TGCGCCAGCAGCTCCTCTAGCACAGATACGCAGTATTTT. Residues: CASSSSSTDTQYF.